This T cell receptor (beta chain) was found in a study of cytomegalovirus exposure and HLA in healthy donors. The PCR contained 60 Vbeta and 13 Jbeta primers. Profiled with immunoSEQ multiplex PCR; TCRdb holds only in-frame clones, not every one. Of around 110,000 clones listed, approximately 80% are singletons. Overall study results and limits: When presence/absence was analysed, sequencing depth was taken to be roughly uniform across donors. Cytomegalovirus association was assigned to around 150 TCR beta chains.

This clone was picked up a small number of times. Its antigen is not known. Sequencing was carried out using PBMCs. The TCR originated in a male donor in good health and CMV-seronegative.

The CDR3, as DNA: TGTGCCAGCAGTCGGCTTTCTGGAGGGGGCAATCAGCCCCAGCATTTT. This sequence encodes CASSRLSGGGNQPQHF. This sequence joins TRBV5-6 and TRBJ1-5, with D maybe TRBD1 (5 bases). The germline V and J ends were trimmed by 5 bases and 2 bases, with 17 bases remaining between them. There are 16 residues in the CDR3. CDR1 is SGHDT and CDR2 is YYEEEE in the germline V gene. Complete variable domain (other parts from reference TRBV5-6 and TRBJ1-5): DAGVTQSPTHLIKTRGQQVTLRCSPKSGHDTVSWYQQALGQGPQFIFQYYEEEERQRGNFPDRFSGHQFPNYSSELNVNALLLGDSALYLCASSRLSGGGNQPQHFGDGTRLSIL.